This TCR beta chain was retrieved from a study of shared clonotypes between healthy human individuals. Measured with immunoSEQ multiplex PCR; TCRdb has only the in-frame clones, and not every one. The profile shows a few million clones, roughly nine tenths of them singletons. The sample comprised naive CD4+ T cells sorted from blood. The subset denotes: CD45RA+ positively selected. The sequence was collected from a man younger than 35 in good health.

The CDR3 loop is CASSFRDRDPDTQYF. Written as DNA, the CDR3 is TGTGCCAGCAGCTTCCGGGACAGGGATCCAGATACGCAGTATTTT. The chain uses TRBV5-6 and TRBJ2-3; 9 nucleotides align to TRBD1. This CDR3 spans 15 amino acids. Trimming cost V 2 bases and J 4 bases; bases outside gene matches: 5. Germline V gene lookup returns CDR1 SGHDT and CDR2 YYEEEE. Full variable domain (missing parts from reference TRBV5-6 and TRBJ2-3): DAGVTQSPTHLIKTRGQQVTLRCSPKSGHDTVSWYQQALGQGPQFIFQYYEEEERQRGNFPDRFSGHQFPNYSSELNVNALLLGDSALYLCASSFRDRDPDTQYFGPGTRLTVL.